This T cell receptor beta chain was found in a study of response to subunit inactivated influenza vaccine. Study-wide findings and caveats: Each seasonal flu vaccination may recruit only limited new T cells, authors suggested.

TCRdb ran MiXCR on the RT-PCR reads and lists one entry per CDR3 protein. The sample has around 580,000 distinct CDR3 sequences, roughly 12% seen once; the top ten hold roughly 10%. V was clipped by 3 bases and J by 3 bases; unmatched bases: 3. CDR3 size: 13 residues. CDR1 and CDR2 (germline): DFQATT, SNEGSKA (reference sequence). A word on this clonotype: The antigen is unknown.

This receptor was taken from a man over 45 who received an inactivated influenza vaccine. The sample consisted of PBMCs from blood, taken on the day of vaccination. This rearrangement joins TRBV20-1 to TRBJ2-5; the match to TRBD2 covers 8 bases. The CDR3 coding sequence is TGCAGTGCTAGGGGAGCGGGGGAAGAGACCCAGTACTTC. It is translated as CSARGAGEETQYF.